Sequencing of this T cell receptor beta chain was carried out in a study of blood T cell repertoires in COVID-19. Study in general: Acute-phase and convalescent COVID-19 samples originated in the United States, Italy and Spain. From T cells, B-cell-depleted T cells, or PBMCs came the material, which was cDNA or gDNA.

How the authors handled the data: The assay estimated nucleated cells by amplifying reference gene primers. Repertoires were generated with immunoSEQ multiplex PCR, while TCRdb's copy carries only in-frame clones and drops some. The V and J calls and clone size were taken over from that table, and D and trimming were inferred from the DNA. In the table there are approximately 170,000 clones, approximately 87% of which are singletons. This TCR derives from a woman aged 65 to 85 with acute or convalescent COVID-19. The sample consisted of peripheral blood.

In DNA, the CDR3 is TGCGCCAGCAGCATGCAGTTAAATTCACCCCTCCACTTT. Its translation is CASSMQLNSPLHF. The V call is TRBV5-1, the J call TRBJ1-6; D remains unclear. Germline CDR1 is SGHRS and CDR2 is YFSETQ. This CDR3 is built from 13 residues. V was shortened by 4 bases and J by 7 bases, with 9 bases between the two germline ends.